One T cell receptor (beta chain) is described in this entry. The sample is drawn from a study of blood T cell repertoires in COVID-19. Study summary: PBMCs, B-cell-depleted T cells, or T cells were the source of the cDNA or gDNA that made up the material.

Trimming removed 4 bases from V and 1 base from J; junction bases left unmatched: 5. CDR3 length equals 16 residues. Germline assignment: CDR1 SGHRS and CDR2 YFSETQ. Authors' methods: Amplification from reference gene primers served as the basis for estimated nucleated cell counts. Using immunoSEQ multiplex PCR, the repertoire was profiled, and TCRdb retains in-frame clones only, with some absent. D and trimming come from the DNA, and the V and J calls and clone size come from that table. This sample has 490,000 or so clones, with around 87% found just once. The study drew participants aged roughly 18 to 89 years from some 25 US areas.

The receptor's source is a woman aged 40 to 50 who had recovered from COVID-19. The chain links TRBV5-1 to TRBJ1-1; 12 nucleotides agree with TRBD1. Material for sequencing was PBMCs or T cells enriched from blood (not recorded which). CDR3 region: CASSGGTGGANTEAFF. Written as DNA, the CDR3 is TGCGCCAGCAGCGGGGGGACAGGGGGCGCGAACACTGAAGCTTTCTTT.